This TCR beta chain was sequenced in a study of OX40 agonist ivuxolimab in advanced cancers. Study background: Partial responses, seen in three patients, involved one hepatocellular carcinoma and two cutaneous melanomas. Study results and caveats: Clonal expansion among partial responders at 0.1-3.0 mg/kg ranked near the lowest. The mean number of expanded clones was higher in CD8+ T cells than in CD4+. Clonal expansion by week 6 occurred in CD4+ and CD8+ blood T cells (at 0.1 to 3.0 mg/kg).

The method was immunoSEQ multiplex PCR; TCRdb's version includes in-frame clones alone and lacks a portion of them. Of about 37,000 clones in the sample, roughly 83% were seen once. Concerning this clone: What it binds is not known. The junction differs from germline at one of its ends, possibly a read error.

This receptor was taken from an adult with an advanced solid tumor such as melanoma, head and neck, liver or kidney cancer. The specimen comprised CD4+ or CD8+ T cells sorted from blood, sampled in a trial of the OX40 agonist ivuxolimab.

The CDR3 here is CAWREGAFSVF. CDR3 sequence (DNA): TGTGCCTGGAGAGAGGGGGCCTTCTCGGTCTTC. V usage is TRBV30 and J usage is TRBJ2-1; the match to TRBD1 covers 7 bases. Germline V gives CDR1 GTSNPN, CDR2 SVGIG (reference sequence). The CDR3 is made up of 11 amino acids.